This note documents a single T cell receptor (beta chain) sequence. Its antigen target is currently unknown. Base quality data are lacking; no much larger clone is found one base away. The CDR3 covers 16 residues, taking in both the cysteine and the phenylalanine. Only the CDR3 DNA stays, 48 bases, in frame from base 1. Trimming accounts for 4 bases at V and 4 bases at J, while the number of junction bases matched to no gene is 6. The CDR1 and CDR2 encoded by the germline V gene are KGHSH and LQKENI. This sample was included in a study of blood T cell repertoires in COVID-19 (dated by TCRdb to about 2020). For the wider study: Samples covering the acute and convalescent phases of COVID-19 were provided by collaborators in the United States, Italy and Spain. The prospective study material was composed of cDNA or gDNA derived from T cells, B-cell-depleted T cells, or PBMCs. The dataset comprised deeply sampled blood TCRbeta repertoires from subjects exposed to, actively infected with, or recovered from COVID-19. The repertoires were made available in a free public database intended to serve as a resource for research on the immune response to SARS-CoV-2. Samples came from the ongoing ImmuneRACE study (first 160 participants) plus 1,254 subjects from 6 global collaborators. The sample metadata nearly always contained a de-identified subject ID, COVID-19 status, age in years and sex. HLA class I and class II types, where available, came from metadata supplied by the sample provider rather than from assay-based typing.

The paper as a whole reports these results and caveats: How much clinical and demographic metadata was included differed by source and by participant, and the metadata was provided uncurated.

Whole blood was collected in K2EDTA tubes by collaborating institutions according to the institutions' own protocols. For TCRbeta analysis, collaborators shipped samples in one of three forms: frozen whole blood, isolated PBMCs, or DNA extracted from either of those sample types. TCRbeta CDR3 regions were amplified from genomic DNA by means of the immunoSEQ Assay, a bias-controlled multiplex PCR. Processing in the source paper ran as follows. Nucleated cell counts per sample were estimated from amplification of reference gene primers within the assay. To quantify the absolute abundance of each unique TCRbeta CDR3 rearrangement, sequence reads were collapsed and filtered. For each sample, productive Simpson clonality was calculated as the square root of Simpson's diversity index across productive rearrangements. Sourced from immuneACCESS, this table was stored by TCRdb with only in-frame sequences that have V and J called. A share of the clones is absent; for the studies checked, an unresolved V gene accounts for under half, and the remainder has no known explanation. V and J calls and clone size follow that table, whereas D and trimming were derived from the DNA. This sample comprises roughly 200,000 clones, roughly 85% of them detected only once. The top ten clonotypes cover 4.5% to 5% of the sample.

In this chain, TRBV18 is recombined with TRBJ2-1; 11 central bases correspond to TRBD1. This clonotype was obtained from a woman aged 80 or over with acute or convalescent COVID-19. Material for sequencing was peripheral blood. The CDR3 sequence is CASSLSGQGAYNEQFF. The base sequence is TGTGCCAGCTCACTATCCGGACAGGGGGCATACAATGAGCAGTTCTTC. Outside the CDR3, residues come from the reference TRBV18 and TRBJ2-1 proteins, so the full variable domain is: NAGVMQNPRHLVRRRGQEARLRCSPMKGHSHVYWYRQLPEEGLKFMVYLQKENIIDESGMPKERFSAEFPKEGPSILRIQQVVRGDSAAYFCASSLSGQGAYNEQFFGPGTRLTVL.